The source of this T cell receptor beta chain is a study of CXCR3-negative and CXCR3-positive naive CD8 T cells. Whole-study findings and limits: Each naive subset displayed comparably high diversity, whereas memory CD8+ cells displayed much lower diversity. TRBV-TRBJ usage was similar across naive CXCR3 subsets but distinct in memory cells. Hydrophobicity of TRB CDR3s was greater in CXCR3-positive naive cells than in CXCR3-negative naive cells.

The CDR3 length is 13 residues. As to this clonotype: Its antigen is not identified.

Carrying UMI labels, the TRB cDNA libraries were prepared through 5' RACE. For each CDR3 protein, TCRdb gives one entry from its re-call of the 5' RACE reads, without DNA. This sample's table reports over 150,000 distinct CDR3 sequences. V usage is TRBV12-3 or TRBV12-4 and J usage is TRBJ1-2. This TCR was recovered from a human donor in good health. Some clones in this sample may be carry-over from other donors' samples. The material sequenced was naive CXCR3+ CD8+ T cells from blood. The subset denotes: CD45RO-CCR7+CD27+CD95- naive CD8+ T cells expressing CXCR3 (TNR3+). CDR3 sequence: CASSTDENYGYTF.